The 28 T cell receptor beta chains in this list originate from one sample, sequenced in a study of T cell responses to AZD1222 COVID-19 vaccine. Some clones are missing from TCRdb's copy, which holds only in-frame ones; the method was immunoSEQ multiplex PCR. The table shows about 56,000 clones, with 80% to 90% occurring only once. The material was peripheral blood, obtained on day 0 of AZD1222 vaccination. The receptors shown here come from an adult in good health.

The V call is TRBV4-1, the J call TRBJ1-4; weak D call: TRBD1 (5 bases). Germline loops: CDR1 MGHRA, CDR2 YSYEKL. The V and J ends lost 4 bases and 3 bases respectively, with 15 bases between them. There are 16 residues in the CDR3. The CDR3 sequence is CASSLHPGLPNEKLFF. CDR3 bases: TGCGCCAGCAGCCTACACCCGGGACTTCCTAATGAAAAACTGTTTTTT.

This sequence joins TRBV24-1 and TRBJ2-1; 10 nucleotides align to TRBD2. This CDR3 spans 17 amino acids. The trim removed 5 bases at V and 1 base at J, leaving 7 bases unmatched. CDR1 is KGHDR and CDR2 is SFDVKD in the germline V gene. The CDR3: CATSGTGAGGSYNEQFF. The CDR3 DNA sequence: TGTGCCACCAGTGGGACGGGAGCGGGGGGGTCCTACAATGAGCAGTTCTTC.

This chain joins TRBV19 and TRBJ2-2; TRBD2 matches 10 bases. The CDR3 runs to 17 residues. Germline V lookup: CDR1 LNHDA, CDR2 SQIVND (reference sequence). V lost 5 bases, J lost 4 bases, and 10 bases stayed unmatched. CDR3 DNA sequence: TGTGCCAGTAGTGACAGCGGGGGGGCCTGGAGCACCGGGGAGCTGTTTTTT. This sequence encodes CASSDSGGAWSTGELFF.

The J gene is TRBJ1-2, the V gene TRBV18; D is undetermined. CDR1 KGHSH and CDR2 LQKENI come from the germline V gene. V lost 1 base and J 0 bases, leaving 15 bases between the germline ends. This CDR3 contains 17 residues. CDR3 region: CASSPLQTIPPNYGYTF. The CDR3 nucleotides read TGTGCCAGCTCACCACTACAGACTATACCGCCTAACTATGGCTACACCTTC.

The chain is built from TRBV30 and TRBJ2-2, with 7 bases matching TRBD1. After removal of 6 bases from V and 2 bases from J, the junction contained 6 bases not matched to a gene. CDR3 length: 14 residues. The germline V gene has CDR1 GTSNPN and CDR2 SVGIG (reference sequence). The CDR3 is CACSDRLNTGELFF. CDR3 bases: TGTGCCTGCTCGGACAGGCTAAACACCGGGGAGCTGTTTTTT.

The J gene is TRBJ1-3, the V gene TRBV7-3; D ambiguous. Trimming cost V 2 bases and J 3 bases, with 5 bases left between them. CDR3 length: 13 amino acids. In germline, CDR1 is SGHTA, CDR2 FQGTGA. The CDR3 nucleotides are TGTGCCAGCAGCTTAGGGTTTGGAAACACCATATATTTT. Translating it yields CASSLGFGNTIYF.

The V and J genes are TRBV2 and TRBJ1-1; a possible D gene is TRBD1 (5 bases). V shed 11 bases and J shed 0 bases, with 13 bases lying between them. This CDR3 contains 13 residues. In germline, CDR1 is SNHLY, CDR2 FYNNEI. CDR3 sequence reads: CARQQEMNTEAFF. The CDR3 DNA sequence: TGTGCCCGACAACAGGAGATGAACACTGAAGCTTTCTTT.

Only a few counts were recorded for this clone. CDR3 nucleotide sequence: TGTGCCAGCAGCCGACAGTATAGCAATCAGCCCCAGCATTTT. Encoded protein: CASSRQYSNQPQHF. The V call is TRBV3-1 (or the pseudogene TRBV3-2), the J call TRBJ1-5; D possibly corresponds to TRBD1 (5 bases). Trimming pared 4 bases from V and 0 bases from J, leaving 7 bases between. The CDR3 runs 14 residues. CDR1 and CDR2 (germline): LGHDT, YNNKEL (reference sequence).

Points on this clone: This likely traces to a read error, being one base from a far larger clone. The J gene is TRBJ2-3, the V gene TRBV7-2; D is ambiguous. V was shortened by 5 bases and J by 3 bases, with 3 bases between the two germline ends. Germline V gene data show CDR1 as SGHTA and CDR2 as FQGNSA. The length of the CDR3 is 11 residues. The CDR3 sequence: CASSNTDTQYF. CDR3 nucleotides: TGTGCCAGCAGCAATACAGATACGCAGTATTTT.

The J gene is TRBJ1-1, the V gene TRBV19; 7 nucleotides match TRBD1. Germline V gene lookup returns CDR1 LNHDA and CDR2 SQIVND (reference sequence). The CDR3 has 14 amino acids. V was clipped by 5 bases and J by 0 bases; unmatched bases: 3. Here the CDR3 reads CASSQGQLNTEAFF. The CDR3 DNA reads TGTGCCAGTAGTCAGGGACAGCTGAACACTGAAGCTTTCTTT.

The rearrangement links TRBV21-1 to TRBJ1-2; the table's D call, TRBD1, has no DNA check behind it. TRBV21-1 is a recognized pseudogene. CDR3 size: 15 residues. CDR3 loop: CARDILRQVPYGYTF. CDR3 in DNA: TGTGCCAGAGACATCCTCAGACAGGTTCCCTATGGCTACACCTTC.

The gene calls are TRBV5-1 and TRBJ2-2, with D possibly matching TRBD1 (6 bases). CDR1 and CDR2 from the germline V gene are SGHRS and YFSETQ. The CDR3 extends over 14 amino acids. Trimming took off 3 bases at V and 6 bases at J, with 12 bases between the two ends. CDR3 nucleotide sequence: TGCGCCAGCAGCTCCCAACAGGGAGCCGGGGAGCTGTTTTTT. It is translated as CASSSQQGAGELFF.

This chain links TRBV9 with TRBJ1-2; D is unresolved. This CDR3 has 13 amino acids. The V and J ends lost 0 bases and 6 bases respectively, with 9 bases between them. The germline gives CDR1 SGDLS, CDR2 YYNGEE. The chain's CDR3 is CASSVGYGDGYTF. CDR3 DNA: TGTGCCAGCAGCGTAGGTTACGGAGATGGCTACACCTTC.

V usage is TRBV18 and J usage is TRBJ2-2; 8 nucleotides line up with TRBD2. Unmatched junction bases numbered 5, after V lost 3 bases and J lost 2 bases. Germline CDR1 and CDR2: KGHSH and LQKENI. The CDR3 has 16 residues. The CDR3 bases are TGTGCCAGCTCACCGTCCGGGGGGGCAAACACCGGGGAGCTGTTTTTT. It codes for CASSPSGGANTGELFF.

V gene TRBV24-1 combines with J gene TRBJ2-3; D is possibly TRBD1 (6 bases). Trimming pared 3 bases from V and 1 base from J, leaving 10 bases between. Germline CDR1 KGHDR, CDR2 SFDVKD. The length of the CDR3 is 15 residues. Written as DNA, the CDR3 is TGTGCCACCAGTGATGACAACAGGGGCACAGATACGCAGTATTTT. This codes for CATSDDNRGTDTQYF.

The chain recombines TRBV7-9 with TRBJ1-1; no reliable D call. V was pared by 4 bases and J by 2 bases, with 14 bases between. CDR3 length: 15 residues. Germline lookup yields CDR1 SEHNR and CDR2 FQNEAQ (reference sequence). The CDR3 nucleotides are TGTGCCAGCAGCTCGCGGCAGTTAGGCAACACTGAAGCTTTCTTT. Protein: CASSSRQLGNTEAFF.

The rearrangement joins TRBV5-1 to TRBJ2-5; 8 nucleotides agree with TRBD2. Unmatched junction bases numbered 9, after V lost 0 bases and J lost 5 bases. CDR3 length: 16 residues. The V gene's germline CDR1 is SGHRS and CDR2 YFSETQ. CDR3 residues: CASSLEATSARETQYF. CDR3 nucleotides: TGCGCCAGCAGCTTGGAAGCGACTAGCGCTAGGGAGACCCAGTACTTC.

The chain joins TRBV6-1 to TRBJ1-6, with 11 bases that match TRBD1. Trimming at V came to 4 bases and at J to 8 bases, leaving 13 bases not matched to a gene. The CDR3 is 18 residues long. The germline V gene encodes CDR1 MNHNS and CDR2 SASEGT. The CDR3 DNA reads as TGTGCCAGCAGTGCCGGGACAGGGGGATTAGTCGTGGATTCACCCCTCCACTTT. As protein: CASSAGTGGLVVDSPLHF.

The rearrangement links TRBV9 to TRBJ2-2; no reliable D call. The V gene's germline CDR1 is SGDLS and CDR2 YYNGEE. V lost 4 bases to trimming and J lost 3 bases, with 10 bases between them. The CDR3 has 14 amino acids. The CDR3 region has the DNA TGTGCCAGCAGCTCCCGTTCCTACACCGGGGAGCTGTTTTTT. This translates into CASSSRSYTGELFF.

This chain links TRBV6-1 with TRBJ1-2; D gene uncertain. The CDR3 consists of 16 residues. The V end was cut by 4 bases, the J end by 6 bases, with 21 bases between. Per germline, CDR1 MNHNS and CDR2 SASEGT. The CDR3 nucleotides are TGTGCCAGCAGTGTAAGGAGGGTGTTACTCGTAGATGGCTACACCTTC. Protein product: CASSVRRVLLVDGYTF.

The chain combines TRBV24-1 with TRBJ1-6; 7 bases fit TRBD1. Germline CDR1 KGHDR, CDR2 SFDVKD. This CDR3 is 13 amino acids long. V lost 7 bases and J lost 7; bases outside the gene matches: 3. CDR3 region: CATRQGQNSPLHF. For the CDR3, the DNA is TGTGCCACCAGACAGGGGCAAAATTCACCCCTCCACTTT.

This rearrangement joins TRBV19 to TRBJ2-3; 10 positions match TRBD2. The V segment lost 7 bases and the J segment 2 bases; nucleotides outside the gene matches: 15. The CDR3 has 18 amino acids. From germline, CDR1 is LNHDA and CDR2 SQIVND (reference sequence). The chain's CDR3 is CASTRGSGGPPYTDTQYF. CDR3 in DNA: TGTGCCAGTACTAGAGGTAGCGGGGGGCCCCCGTACACAGATACGCAGTATTTT.

This chain links TRBV28 with TRBJ1-2; perhaps TRBD1 as D (5 bases). The ends were cut back, 8 bases at V and 6 bases at J, with 16 bases in the middle. The CDR3 has 13 residues. CDR1 is MDHEN and CDR2 is SYDVKM in the germline V gene. CDR3 sequence reads: CASCGAGLHGYTF. In DNA form, the CDR3 reads TGTGCCAGCTGTGGGGCCGGACTTCATGGCTACACCTTC.

V and J are TRBV11-1 and TRBJ1-4; 7 bases align to TRBD1. Germline V gene sequence: CDR1 SGHAT, CDR2 FQDESV (reference sequence). The CDR3 has 14 amino acids. Trimming removed 4 bases from V and 4 bases from J; junction bases left unmatched: 3. CDR3 residues: CASSSGQVNEKLFF. Here the CDR3 DNA reads TGTGCCAGCAGCTCCGGACAGGTTAATGAAAAACTGTTTTTT. Supplemented by reference TRBV11-1 and TRBJ1-4, the full variable domain reads EAEVAQSPRYKITEKSQAVAFWCDPISGHATLYWYRQILGQGPELLVQFQDESVVDDSQLPKDRFSAERLKGVDSTLKIQPAELGDSAMYLCASSSGQVNEKLFFGSGTQLSVL.

Here the CDR3 DNA reads TGTGCCAGCAGTTTCGGGGCGAACACCGGGGAGCTGTTTTTT. It is translated as CASSFGANTGELFF. The rearrangement uses TRBV6-5 and TRBJ2-2; D perhaps matches TRBD2 (5 bases). The germline V and J ends were trimmed by 4 bases and 0 bases, with 6 bases remaining between them. Germline V gives CDR1 MNHEY, CDR2 SVGAGI. The CDR3 extends over 14 amino acids.

This sequence joins TRBV7-9 and TRBJ1-2; 10 bases are shared with TRBD1. V trimming: 5 bases; J trimming: 8 bases; junction bases outside the gene matches: 11. CDR3 length equals 15 residues. The germline gives CDR1 SEHNR, CDR2 FQNEAQ (reference sequence). CDR3 region: CASSLRGTGDKGYTF. In DNA form, the CDR3 reads TGTGCCAGCAGCCTACGCGGGACAGGGGACAAAGGCTACACCTTC.

This clone was counted a single time. The J gene is TRBJ2-5, the V gene TRBV6-5; the D gene is possibly TRBD1 (5 bases). There are 15 residues in the CDR3. V was clipped by 2 bases and J by 5 bases, with 15 bases between them. Germline lookup yields CDR1 MNHEY and CDR2 SVGAGI. The CDR3 loop is CASSYEAGPYETQYF. As DNA, the CDR3 is TGTGCCAGCAGTTACGAGGCAGGGCCCTACGAGACCCAGTACTTC.

The chain employs TRBV19 and TRBJ1-4, with D uncertain. CDR1 and CDR2 from the germline V gene are LNHDA and SQIVND (reference sequence). The CDR3 covers 14 residues. The V end was cut by 3 bases, the J end by 5 bases, with 10 bases between. The CDR3 DNA sequence: TGTGCCAGTAGTATCCCAGGAGCGAATGAAAAACTGTTTTTT. Translation gives CASSIPGANEKLFF.